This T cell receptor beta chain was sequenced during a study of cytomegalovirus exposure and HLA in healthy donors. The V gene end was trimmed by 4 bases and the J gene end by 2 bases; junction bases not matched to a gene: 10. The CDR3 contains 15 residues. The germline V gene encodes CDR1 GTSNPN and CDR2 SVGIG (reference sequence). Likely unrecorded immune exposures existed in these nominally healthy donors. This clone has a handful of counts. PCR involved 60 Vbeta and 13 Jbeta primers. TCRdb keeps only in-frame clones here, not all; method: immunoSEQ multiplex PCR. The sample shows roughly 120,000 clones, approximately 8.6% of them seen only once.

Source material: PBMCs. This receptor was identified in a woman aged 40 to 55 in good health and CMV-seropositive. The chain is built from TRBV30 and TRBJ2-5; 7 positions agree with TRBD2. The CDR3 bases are TGTGCCTGGAAATCTGGGGCGGGGGTACAAGAGACCCAGTACTTC. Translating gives CAWKSGAGVQETQYF.